A single sample is the source of the 27 T cell receptor beta chains below, sequenced in a study of OX40 agonist ivuxolimab in advanced cancers. The method was the immunoSEQ multiplex PCR assay. TCRdb mirrors the immuneACCESS table, restricted to in-frame sequences. Some clones are absent from its copies; in checked studies, under half trace to an unresolved V gene, and the reason for the others is unknown. For this sample the table gives under 45,000 clones, of which over 60% were detected only once. Under 20% of the sample comes from the top ten. Here the sequenced sample was CD4+ or CD8+ T cells sorted from blood, taken in a trial of the OX40 agonist ivuxolimab. The source of these receptors is an adult with an advanced solid tumor such as melanoma, head and neck, liver or kidney cancer.

J is TRBJ1-1 and V is TRBV5-1, with D hard to call. Trimming left V 5 bases short and J 4 bases short, with 12 bases between. CDR3 size: 13 residues. Germline assignment: CDR1 SGHRS and CDR2 YFSETQ. The CDR3, as DNA: TGCGCCAGCAGACGGGATCGTGTCACTGAAGCTTTCTTT. As protein: CASRRDRVTEAFF.

The chain is built from TRBV6-5 and TRBJ2-7; D might be TRBD2 (6 bases). The V gene's germline CDR1 is MNHEY and CDR2 SVGAGI. V gave up 2 bases and J gave up 5 bases, with 13 bases separating them. This CDR3 is 14 amino acids long. The CDR3 region has the DNA TGTGCCAGCAGTTACGCGGCTAGCGTGAACGAGCAGTACGTC. This gives the protein CASSYAASVNEQYV.

This clone has a single count. CDR3 residues: CASSMNTLYGYTF. CDR3 bases: TGTGCCAGTAGTATGAACACGCTCTATGGCTACACCTTC. The chain uses TRBV19 and TRBJ1-2; D gene unclear. V lost 3 bases and J lost 4, with 9 bases in between. Germline values: CDR1 LNHDA, CDR2 SQIVND (reference sequence). CDR3 length equals 13 residues.

This clone showed up just once. The chain links TRBV6-5 to TRBJ1-1, with D maybe TRBD1 (6 bases). The CDR3 is made up of 10 amino acids. V was shortened by 9 bases and J by 8 bases, with 10 bases between the two germline ends. Looked up from germline, CDR1 is MNHEY and CDR2 is SVGAGI. The CDR3 DNA reads TGTGCCAGTGGACAGATCGAAGCTTTCTTT. It is translated as CASGQIEAFF.

This clone was found once. The chain employs TRBV30 and TRBJ2-4; 12 nucleotides agree with TRBD2. This CDR3 is built from 17 residues. V lost 2 bases and J lost 2; bases outside the gene matches: 7. CDR1 is GTSNPN, CDR2 SVGIG, per germline (reference sequence). In nucleotides, the CDR3 is TGTGCCTGGAGTATCCGACTAGCGGGGGAAACCAAAAACATTCAGTACTTC. It specifies CAWSIRLAGETKNIQYF.

The rearrangement links TRBV5-1 to TRBJ1-2; 8 positions match TRBD1. CDR3 length equals 12 residues. Germline V lookup: CDR1 SGHRS, CDR2 YFSETQ. Losses at the gene ends were 7 bases for V and 8 bases for J; bases not matched to a gene: 7. The CDR3 DNA follows: TGCGCCAGCCGACCGTCAGGGGGCGGCTACACCTTC. It is translated as CASRPSGGGYTF.

The chain employs TRBV30 and TRBJ1-4, with D hard to call. CDR1 and CDR2 (germline): GTSNPN, SVGIG (reference sequence). The V end was cut by 0 bases, the J end by 3 bases, with 20 bases between. This CDR3 spans 18 amino acids. The CDR3 DNA is TGTGCCTGGAGTGTACAAGGAAGACGGATTGGGGCTAATGAAAAACTGTTTTTT. Translating gives CAWSVQGRRIGANEKLFF.

The chain couples TRBV11-2 to TRBJ1-2; D not resolved. The CDR3 spans 13 residues. Germline CDR1 reads SGHAT; CDR2 reads FQNNGV. Trimming cost V 5 bases and J 7 bases, with 14 bases left between them. The CDR3 coding sequence is TGTGCCAGCAGCCCGAGCGCGAGAGGTGGCTACACCTTC. Protein sequence: CASSPSARGGYTF.

The rearrangement uses TRBV19 and TRBJ2-1; 8 bases match TRBD1. Losses at the gene ends were 6 bases for V and 8 bases for J; bases not matched to a gene: 9. The CDR3 extends over 14 amino acids. Per germline, CDR1 LNHDA and CDR2 SQIVND (reference sequence). The DNA for the CDR3 is TGTGCCAGTAGACAGGGGCAGGGGGCCCATGAGCAGTTCTTC. Translation gives CASRQGQGAHEQFF.

This chain connects TRBV5-1 to TRBJ2-3, with 12 nucleotides matching TRBD2. The germline CDR1 and CDR2 sequences are SGHRS and YFSETQ. Trimming took 3 bases from V and 2 from J; bases not matched to a gene: 1. CDR3 length equals 15 residues. Here the CDR3 reads CASSSSGGATDTQYF. For the CDR3, the DNA is TGCGCCAGCAGCTCTAGCGGGGGGGCCACAGATACGCAGTATTTT.

The V gene is TRBV5-4, the J gene TRBJ1-6, with 10 bases identical to TRBD1. V gave up 6 bases and J gave up 14 bases; unmatched junction bases: 11. There are 14 residues in the CDR3. Germline V gene data show CDR1 as SGHNT and CDR2 as YYREEE (reference sequence). The CDR3 DNA follows: TGTGCCAGCACCCTAAGGGGGACAGGGGCTGCCCTCCACTTT. It translates to CASTLRGTGAALHF.

Written as DNA, the CDR3 is TGTGCCAGCAGTTGGGGACAGCTCAATCAGCCCCAGCATTTT. Amino acid sequence: CASSWGQLNQPQHF. The chain links TRBV6-5 to TRBJ1-5, with 7 bases identical to TRBD1. J was trimmed by 3 bases and V by 4 bases; bases with no gene match: 3. CDR3 size: 14 residues. Germline V lookup: CDR1 MNHEY, CDR2 SVGAGI.

J is TRBJ2-1 and V is TRBV30; D is uncertain. Trimming took 3 bases from V and 1 from J, leaving 13 bases between them. Germline V gene lookup returns CDR1 GTSNPN and CDR2 SVGIG (reference sequence). This CDR3 region has 15 residues. The CDR3 sequence: CAWSPDRFSYNEQFF. CDR3 DNA sequence: TGTGCCTGGAGCCCCGATAGGTTTTCCTACAATGAGCAGTTCTTC.

This clone was seen more than once but under ten times. This sequence joins TRBV10-1 and TRBJ2-7; D uncertain. The CDR3 runs 10 residues. V gave up 7 bases and J gave up 6 bases, with 7 bases separating them. Germline V gene lookup returns CDR1 WNHNN and CDR2 SYGVQD (reference sequence). DNA of the CDR3: TGCGCCAGCAAAATGAGCGAGCAGTACGTC. Residues: CASKMSEQYV.

This clone was seen a handful of times. The chain combines TRBV2 with TRBJ1-5; D might be TRBD1 (5 bases). Germline V gene data show CDR1 as SNHLY and CDR2 as FYNNEI. V was clipped by 7 bases and J by 5 bases, with 12 bases between them. The CDR3 length is 13 residues. The CDR3 region has the DNA TGTGCCAGCATCTTGGACACTTATCAGCCCCAGCATTTT. Translating it yields CASILDTYQPQHF.

This sequence joins TRBV10-3 and TRBJ2-6; the D is unclear. V shed 8 bases and J shed 0 bases, with 5 bases lying between them. The CDR3 has 13 amino acids. Germline assignment: CDR1 ENHRY and CDR2 SYGVKD. The CDR3: CAIWHSGANVLTF. As DNA, the CDR3 is TGTGCCATCTGGCACTCTGGGGCCAACGTCCTGACTTTC.

The chain uses TRBV19 and TRBJ2-1; 10 nucleotides align to TRBD1. The CDR3 length is 15 residues. Germline values: CDR1 LNHDA, CDR2 SQIVND (reference sequence). The V segment lost 8 bases and the J segment 0 bases; nucleotides outside the gene matches: 4. CDR3: CASSRDRGSYNEQFF. CDR3 in DNA: TGTGCCAGTTCCAGGGACAGGGGCTCCTACAATGAGCAGTTCTTC.

The J gene is TRBJ2-6, the V gene TRBV11-1, with TRBD1 matching over 9 bases. The CDR3 spans 17 residues. Germline CDR1 SGHAT, CDR2 FQDESV (reference sequence). The ends lost 5 bases at V and 0 bases at J; junction bases unmatched: 5. The CDR3 DNA sequence: TGTGCCAGCAGCCGGGACAGGGTGACCTCTGGGGCCAACGTCCTGACTTTC. Residues: CASSRDRVTSGANVLTF.

V usage is TRBV2 and J usage is TRBJ1-1; D is possibly TRBD1 (6 bases). Germline V CDR1 and CDR2: SNHLY, FYNNEI. The CDR3 consists of 14 residues. Trimming took 4 bases from V and 6 from J, leaving 15 bases between them. CDR3 DNA sequence: TGTGCCAGCAGTGCCACAGGGACGAGCCCTGAAGCTTTCTTT. It yields the protein CASSATGTSPEAFF.

This clone was counted only a few times. The chain joins TRBV2 to TRBJ2-1, with unresolved D. Trimming pared 7 bases from V and 0 bases from J, leaving 10 bases between. Germline CDR1 is SNHLY and CDR2 is FYNNEI. The CDR3 consists of 14 residues. The CDR3: CASKTSSSYNEQFF. Here the CDR3 DNA reads TGTGCCAGCAAAACTTCAAGCTCCTACAATGAGCAGTTCTTC. The full variable domain, rest sourced from reference TRBV2 and TRBJ2-1, is EPEVTQTPSHQVTQMGQEVILRCVPISNHLYFYWYRQILGQKVEFLVSFYNNEISEKSEIFDDQFSVERPDGSNFTLKIRSTKLEDSAMYFCASKTSSSYNEQFFGPGTRLTVL.

This sequence joins TRBV6-1 and TRBJ1-2, with D possibly being TRBD1 (6 bases). CDR1 MNHNS and CDR2 SASEGT come from the germline V gene. V was pared by 6 bases and J by 0 bases, with 14 bases between. The CDR3 has 15 amino acids. As DNA, the CDR3 is TGTGCCAGCAGGGGGGCCCCAGGGCCTAACTATGGCTACACCTTC. The encoded protein is CASRGAPGPNYGYTF.

The V and J genes are TRBV11-3 and TRBJ2-3, with no clear D. This CDR3 comprises 16 residues. The V end lost 5 bases, the J end lost 1 base, and 16 bases lay between the germline ends. Germline V gene data show CDR1 as SGHNT and CDR2 as YENEEA. CDR3 DNA sequence: TGTGCCAGCAGCCTCAGTGGGGAACACCGCACAGATACGCAGTATTTT. This translates into CASSLSGEHRTDTQYF.

The chain recombines TRBV7-9 with TRBJ1-1; the D gene is possibly TRBD1 (5 bases). The germline V and J ends were trimmed by 8 bases and 10 bases, with 29 bases remaining between them. The CDR3 spans 16 residues. The germline gives CDR1 SEHNR, CDR2 FQNEAQ (reference sequence). The CDR3 here is CASSALLGEETAGAFF. CDR3 nucleotides: TGTGCCAGCTCAGCCCTTTTGGGGGAAGAGACGGCGGGAGCTTTCTTT.

J is TRBJ1-2 and V is TRBV27, with TRBD1 identical over 7 bases. Germline-derived CDR1 and CDR2 are MNHEY and SMNVEV (reference sequence). V lost 6 bases to trimming and J lost 2 bases; unmatched junction nucleotides: 3. This CDR3 is 13 amino acids long. This chain's CDR3 is CASRLQGNYGYTF. In DNA form, the CDR3 reads TGTGCCAGCAGACTACAGGGGAACTATGGCTACACCTTC.

V usage is TRBV7-9 and J usage is TRBJ1-5, with D maybe TRBD1 (6 bases). V gave up 8 bases and J gave up 3 bases, with 17 bases separating them. The CDR3 length is 15 residues. The germline gives CDR1 SEHNR, CDR2 FQNEAQ (reference sequence). CDR3 in amino acids: CASCVGAGVNQPQHF. CDR3 sequence (DNA): TGTGCCAGCTGTGTGGGGGCGGGGGTCAATCAGCCCCAGCATTTT.

The chain has TRBV6-1 and TRBJ2-7; TRBD2 agrees at 7 bases. The CDR3 loop spans 13 amino acids. Losses at the gene ends were 4 bases for V and 1 base for J; bases not matched to a gene: 1. Germline V gene lookup returns CDR1 MNHNS and CDR2 SASEGT. The CDR3 spells CASSVGLSYEQYV. The CDR3 coding sequence is TGTGCCAGCAGTGTGGGACTATCCTACGAGCAGTACGTC.

The chain links TRBV9 to TRBJ1-1; D remains unclear. Trimming shortened V by 3 bases and J by 0 bases, and 9 bases separated the two germline ends. Germline values: CDR1 SGDLS, CDR2 YYNGEE. The CDR3 consists of 14 residues. The CDR3 region is CASSAQSMNTEAFF. The CDR3 DNA follows: TGTGCCAGCAGCGCCCAAAGTATGAACACTGAAGCTTTCTTT.